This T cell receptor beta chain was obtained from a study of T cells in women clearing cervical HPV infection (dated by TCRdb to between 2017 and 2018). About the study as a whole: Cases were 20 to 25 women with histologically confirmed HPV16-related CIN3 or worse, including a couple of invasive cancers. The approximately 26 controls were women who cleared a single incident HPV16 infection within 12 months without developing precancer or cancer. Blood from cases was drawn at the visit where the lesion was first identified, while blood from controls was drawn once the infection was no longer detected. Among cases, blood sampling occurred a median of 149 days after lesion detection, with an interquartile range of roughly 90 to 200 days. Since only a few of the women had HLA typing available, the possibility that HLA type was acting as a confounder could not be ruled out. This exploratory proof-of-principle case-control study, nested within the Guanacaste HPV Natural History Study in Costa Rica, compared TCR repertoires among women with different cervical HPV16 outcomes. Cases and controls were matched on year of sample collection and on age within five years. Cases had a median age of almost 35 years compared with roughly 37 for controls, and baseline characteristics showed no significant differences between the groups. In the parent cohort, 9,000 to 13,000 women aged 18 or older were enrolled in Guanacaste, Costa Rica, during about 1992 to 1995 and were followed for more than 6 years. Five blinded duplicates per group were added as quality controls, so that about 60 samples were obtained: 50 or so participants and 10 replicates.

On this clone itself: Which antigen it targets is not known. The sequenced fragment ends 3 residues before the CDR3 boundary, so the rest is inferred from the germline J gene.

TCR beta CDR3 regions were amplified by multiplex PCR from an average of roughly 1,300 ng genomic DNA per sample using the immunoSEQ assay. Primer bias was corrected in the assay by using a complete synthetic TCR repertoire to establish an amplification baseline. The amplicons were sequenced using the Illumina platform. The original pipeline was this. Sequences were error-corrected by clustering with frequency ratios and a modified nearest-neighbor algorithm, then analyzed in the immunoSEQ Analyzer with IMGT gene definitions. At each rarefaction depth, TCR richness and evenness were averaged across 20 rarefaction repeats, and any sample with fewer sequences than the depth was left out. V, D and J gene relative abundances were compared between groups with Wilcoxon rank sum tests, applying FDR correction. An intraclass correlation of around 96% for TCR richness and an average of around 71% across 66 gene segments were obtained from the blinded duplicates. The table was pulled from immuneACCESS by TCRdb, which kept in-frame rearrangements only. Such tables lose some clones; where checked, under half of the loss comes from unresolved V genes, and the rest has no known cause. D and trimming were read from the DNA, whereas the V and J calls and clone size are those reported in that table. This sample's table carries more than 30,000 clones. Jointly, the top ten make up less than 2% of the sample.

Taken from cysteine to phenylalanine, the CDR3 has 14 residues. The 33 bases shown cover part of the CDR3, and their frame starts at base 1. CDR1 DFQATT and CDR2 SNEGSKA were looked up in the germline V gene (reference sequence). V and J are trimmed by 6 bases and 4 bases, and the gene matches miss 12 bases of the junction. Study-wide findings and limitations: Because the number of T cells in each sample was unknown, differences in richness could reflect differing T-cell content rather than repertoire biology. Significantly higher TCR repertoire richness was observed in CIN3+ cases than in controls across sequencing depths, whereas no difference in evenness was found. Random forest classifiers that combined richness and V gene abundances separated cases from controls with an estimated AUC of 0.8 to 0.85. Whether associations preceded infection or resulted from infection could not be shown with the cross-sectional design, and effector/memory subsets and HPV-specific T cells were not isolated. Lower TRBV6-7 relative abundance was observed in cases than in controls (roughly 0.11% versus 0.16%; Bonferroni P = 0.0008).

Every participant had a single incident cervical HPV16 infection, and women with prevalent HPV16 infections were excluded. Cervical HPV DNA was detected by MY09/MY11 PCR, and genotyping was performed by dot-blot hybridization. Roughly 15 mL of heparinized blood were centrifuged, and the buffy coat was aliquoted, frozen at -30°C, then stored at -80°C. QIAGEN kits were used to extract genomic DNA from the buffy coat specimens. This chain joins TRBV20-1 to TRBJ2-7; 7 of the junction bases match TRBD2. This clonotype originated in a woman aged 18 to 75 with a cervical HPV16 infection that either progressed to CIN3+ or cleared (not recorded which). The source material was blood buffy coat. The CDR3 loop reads CSAGRESEPYEQYF. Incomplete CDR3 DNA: TGCAGTGCCGGGCGGGAGAGCGAACCTTACGAG.